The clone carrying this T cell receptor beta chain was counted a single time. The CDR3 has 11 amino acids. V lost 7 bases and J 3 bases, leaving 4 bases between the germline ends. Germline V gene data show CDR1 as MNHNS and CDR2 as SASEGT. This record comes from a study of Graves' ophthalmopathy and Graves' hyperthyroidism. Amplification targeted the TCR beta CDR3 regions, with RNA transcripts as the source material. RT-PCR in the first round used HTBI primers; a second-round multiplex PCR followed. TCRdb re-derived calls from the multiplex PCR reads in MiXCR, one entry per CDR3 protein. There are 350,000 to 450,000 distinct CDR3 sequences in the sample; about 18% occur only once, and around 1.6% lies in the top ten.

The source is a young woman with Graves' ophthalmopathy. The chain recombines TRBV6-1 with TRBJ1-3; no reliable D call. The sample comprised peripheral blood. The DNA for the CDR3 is TGTGCCAGCACGAATGGAAACACCATATATTTT. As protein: CASTNGNTIYF.